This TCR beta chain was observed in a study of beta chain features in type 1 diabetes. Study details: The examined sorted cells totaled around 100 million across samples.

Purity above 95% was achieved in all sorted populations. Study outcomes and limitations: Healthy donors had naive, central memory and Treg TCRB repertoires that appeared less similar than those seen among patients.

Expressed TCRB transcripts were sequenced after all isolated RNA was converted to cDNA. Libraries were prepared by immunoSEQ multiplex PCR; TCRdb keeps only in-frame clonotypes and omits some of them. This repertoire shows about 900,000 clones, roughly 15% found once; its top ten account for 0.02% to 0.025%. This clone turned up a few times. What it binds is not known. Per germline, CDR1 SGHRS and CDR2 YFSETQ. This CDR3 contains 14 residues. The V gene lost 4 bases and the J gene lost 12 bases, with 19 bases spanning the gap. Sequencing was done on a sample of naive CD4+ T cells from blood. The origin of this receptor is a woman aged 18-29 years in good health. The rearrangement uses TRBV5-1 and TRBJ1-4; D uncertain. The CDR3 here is CASSSNAGRDQLFF. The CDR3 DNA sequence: TGCGCCAGCAGCAGCAACGCAGGAAGGGATCAACTGTTTTTT.